These 24 T cell receptor beta chains were sequenced from one sample in a study of graft-versus-host responses after intestinal transplantation. Clones were read by immunoSEQ multiplex PCR, and TCRdb kept only the in-frame ones, dropping some. The sample contains over 80,000 clones, around 91% of which appear only once. Their antigen targets remain unknown. Sample: unstimulated CD4+ T cells sorted from spleen or lymph node cells, taken before transplant. All receptors come from a human donor who was the organ donor for an intestinal transplant.

The genes are TRBV2 and TRBJ1-2; D not certain. CDR1 SNHLY and CDR2 FYNNEI come from the germline V gene. V lost 7 bases to trimming and J lost 6 bases, with 12 bases between them. The CDR3 is 12 amino acids. In DNA, the CDR3 is TGTGCCAGCACGTCGACACTAGATGGCTACACCTTC. It specifies CASTSTLDGYTF.

The chain combines TRBV10-3 with TRBJ1-1, with 9 bases lining up with TRBD1. CDR3 size: 15 residues. The J segment lost 4 bases and the V segment lost 2 bases, leaving 5 bases of the junction unmatched. In germline, CDR1 is ENHRY, CDR2 SYGVKD. The CDR3 DNA is TGTGCCATCAGTGAGCGCCGGGACAGGGCCACTGAAGCTTTCTTT. It translates to CAISERRDRATEAFF.

The rearrangement links TRBV6-5 to TRBJ2-7, with 7 bases identical to TRBD1. V trimming: 0 bases; J trimming: 3 bases; junction bases outside the gene matches: 5. The CDR3 runs to 15 residues. The germline CDR1 and CDR2 sequences are MNHEY and SVGAGI. CDR3 sequence: CASSYSQGQSYEQYF. Written as DNA, the CDR3 is TGTGCCAGCAGTTACTCTCAGGGACAGAGCTACGAGCAGTACTTC.

J is TRBJ2-1 and V is TRBV28; 7 bases match TRBD2. The CDR3 has 13 amino acids. The V and J ends lost 3 bases and 12 bases, in that order; junction bases with no gene match: 8. The germline CDR1 and CDR2 sequences are MDHEN and SYDVKM. CDR3 nucleotides: TGTGCCAGCAGTTTCGGACTAGGGTCGGGGCAGTTCTTC. This sequence encodes CASSFGLGSGQFF.

This chain uses TRBV7-9 with TRBJ1-2; TRBD1 is a possible D gene (6 bases). V shed 5 bases and J shed 8 bases, with 24 bases lying between them. The CDR3 covers 16 residues. Germline V lookup: CDR1 SEHNR, CDR2 FQNEAQ (reference sequence). CDR3 DNA sequence: TGTGCCAGCAGCCCGAGACTGGACAGTCGCAGAAGGGGCTACACCTTC. It codes for CASSPRLDSRRRGYTF.

The chain links TRBV19 to TRBJ2-3; D is perhaps TRBD2 (5 bases). V shed 5 bases and J shed 6 bases, with 15 bases lying between them. The CDR3 runs to 14 residues. Germline V gives CDR1 LNHDA, CDR2 SQIVND (reference sequence). DNA of the CDR3: TGTGCCAGTAGTCCCGGGCCCAGAGGGGATACGCAGTATTTT. Protein: CASSPGPRGDTQYF.

CDR3 in amino acids: CASSKWANADTQYF. The DNA of the CDR3 is TGTGCCAGCAGTAAATGGGCTAACGCAGATACGCAGTATTTT. The chain couples TRBV11-2 to TRBJ2-3, with no clear D. The germline V and J ends were trimmed by 6 bases and 4 bases, with 14 bases remaining between them. Germline lookup yields CDR1 SGHAT and CDR2 FQNNGV. The CDR3 spans 14 residues.

V and J are TRBV27 and TRBJ1-5; TRBD1 matches 12 bases. With 6 bases clipped from V and 1 base from J, the junction kept 7 bases outside the gene matches. The V gene's germline CDR1 is MNHEY and CDR2 SMNVEV (reference sequence). The CDR3 sequence is 17 residues long. In DNA, the CDR3 is TGTGCCAGCAGAGCCGGGACAGGGGGCGCGAGCAATCAGCCCCAGCATTTT. It yields the protein CASRAGTGGASNQPQHF.

The chain joins TRBV18 to TRBJ2-7, with 10 bases identical to TRBD1. Trimming cost V 6 bases and J 4 bases; bases outside gene matches: 18. Per germline, CDR1 KGHSH and CDR2 LQKENI. CDR3 size: 18 residues. CDR3 in amino acids: CASSLTGGVTWAKYEQYF. DNA for the CDR3: TGTGCCAGCTCGCTGACAGGGGGCGTAACTTGGGCTAAATACGAGCAGTACTTC.

The V gene is TRBV5-1, the J gene TRBJ1-1; possibly TRBD1 for D (6 bases). Germline loops: CDR1 SGHRS, CDR2 YFSETQ. Trimming removed 3 bases at V and 4 bases at J, with 19 bases between. There are 16 residues in the CDR3. In nucleotides, the CDR3 is TGCGCCAGCAGCTGGCGACAAGGGGGTTGGGGCACTGAAGCTTTCTTT. This sequence encodes CASSWRQGGWGTEAFF.

V usage is TRBV11-2 and J usage is TRBJ2-2; no definite D call. The ends were cut back, 3 bases at V and 6 bases at J, with 11 bases in the middle. CDR1 SGHAT and CDR2 FQNNGV come from the germline V gene. The CDR3 consists of 14 residues. The CDR3 here is CASSFSRFAGELFF. In DNA, the CDR3 is TGTGCCAGCAGCTTTTCTAGATTTGCCGGGGAGCTGTTTTTT.

The V gene is TRBV6-5, the J gene TRBJ2-7; D might be TRBD1 (5 bases). This CDR3 region has 14 residues. Trimming removed 0 bases from V and 1 base from J, with 7 bases in between. CDR1 and CDR2 from the germline V gene are MNHEY and SVGAGI. CDR3 nucleotides: TGTGCCAGCAGTTACTCGTACAGGTCCTACGAGCAGTACTTC. Translation gives CASSYSYRSYEQYF.

The V gene is TRBV7-2, the J gene TRBJ1-1; D may be TRBD1 (6 bases). The CDR3 consists of 16 residues. Germline V gene lookup returns CDR1 SGHTA and CDR2 FQGNSA. Trimming cost V 3 bases and J 0 bases, with 14 bases left between them. The CDR3 loop reads CASSLADSWVNTEAFF. The DNA for the CDR3 is TGTGCCAGCAGCTTGGCGGACAGCTGGGTGAACACTGAAGCTTTCTTT. Full variable domain (rest looked up from reference TRBV7-2 and TRBJ1-1): GAGVSQSPSNKVTEKGKDVELRCDPISGHTALYWYRQSLGQGLEFLIYFQGNSAPDKSGLPSDRFSAERTGGSVSTLTIQRTQQEDSAVYLCASSLADSWVNTEAFFGQGTRLTVV.

This chain links TRBV4-2 with TRBJ1-1; D gene ambiguous. V lost 7 bases, J lost 5 bases, and 17 bases lay in between. The CDR3 spans 14 residues. Germline V gives CDR1 LGHNA, CDR2 YNFKEQ. The CDR3 protein is CASTEREGRTEAFF. The CDR3 DNA sequence: TGTGCCAGCACCGAACGGGAGGGTAGAACTGAAGCTTTCTTT.

The chain employs TRBV19 and TRBJ2-7; D might be TRBD2 (6 bases). Trimming removed 11 bases at V and 2 bases at J, with 16 bases between. Germline assignment: CDR1 LNHDA and CDR2 SQIVND (reference sequence). CDR3 length: 13 amino acids. CDR3 amino acids: CAASRGTPYEQYF. CDR3 DNA sequence: TGTGCCGCGTCCCGGGGGACTCCCTACGAGCAGTACTTC.

The rearrangement links TRBV4-2 to TRBJ2-5; 7 bases fit TRBD2. The V and J ends lost 0 bases and 3 bases, in that order; junction bases with no gene match: 7. Germline CDR1 is LGHNA and CDR2 is YNFKEQ. CDR3 length: 16 amino acids. In DNA form, the CDR3 reads TGTGCCAGCAGCCAAGATAGATGGGGGGGTAAAGAGACCCAGTACTTC. Its protein product is CASSQDRWGGKETQYF.

V and J are TRBV5-1 and TRBJ1-2; no definite D call. Germline V gene data show CDR1 as SGHRS and CDR2 as YFSETQ. V was cut by 0 bases and J by 8 bases, with 11 bases left in between. The CDR3 consists of 13 residues. CDR3 loop: CASSLAPFEGYTF. The CDR3 nucleotides read TGCGCCAGCAGCTTGGCCCCCTTTGAGGGCTACACCTTC.

This clone was detected once. This chain uses TRBV9 with TRBJ2-2; TRBD2 is a possible D gene (6 bases). The CDR3 extends over 17 amino acids. Per germline, CDR1 SGDLS and CDR2 YYNGEE. V lost 3 bases and J 2 bases, leaving 17 bases between the germline ends. The CDR3: CASSAPWGGANTGELFF. The CDR3 nucleotides are TGTGCCAGCAGCGCCCCCTGGGGCGGGGCTAACACCGGGGAGCTGTTTTTT.

J is TRBJ2-6 and V is TRBV5-1, with a tentative D call TRBD1 (6 bases). V gave up 2 bases and J gave up 2 bases, with 8 bases separating them. Germline CDR1 is SGHRS and CDR2 is YFSETQ. The CDR3 runs 15 residues. CDR3 nucleotides: TGCGCCAGCAGCTTAGGGGGTACTGGGGCCAACGTCCTGACTTTC. Residues: CASSLGGTGANVLTF.

V gene TRBV12-5 combines with J gene TRBJ1-4; no clear D gene. The V and J ends lost 10 bases and 0 bases respectively, with 18 bases between them. The CDR3 is made up of 16 amino acids. Germline V CDR1 and CDR2: LGHNT, FRNRAP. The CDR3 nucleotides are TGTGCTACCCCCTGGCAGGCAGAATCAACTAATGAAAAACTGTTTTTT. It codes for CATPWQAESTNEKLFF.

This clone has a single count. The chain couples TRBV9 to TRBJ2-5; TRBD2 matches 8 bases. The CDR3 loop spans 16 amino acids. Losses at the gene ends were 4 bases for V and 4 bases for J; bases not matched to a gene: 12. Per the germline V gene, CDR1 is SGDLS and CDR2 is YYNGEE. The CDR3 coding sequence is TGTGCCAGCAGCCAAAGCGGGGGACCGGCAAGAGAGACCCAGTACTTC. It translates to CASSQSGGPARETQYF. Variable domain in full (rest from reference TRBV9 and TRBJ2-5): DSGVTQTPKHLITATGQRVTLRCSPRSGDLSVYWYQQSLDQGLQFLIQYYNGEERAKGNILERFSAQQFPDLHSELNLSSLELGDSALYFCASSQSGGPARETQYFGPGTRLLVL.

V and J are TRBV7-2 and TRBJ2-1, with a tentative D call TRBD1 (6 bases). The CDR3 spans 17 residues. Germline CDR1 and CDR2: SGHTA and FQGNSA. The V end was cut by 1 base, the J end by 3 bases, with 16 bases between. The chain's CDR3 is CASSLVATGNIYNEQFF. CDR3 sequence (DNA): TGTGCCAGCAGCTTAGTAGCGACAGGTAATATCTACAATGAGCAGTTCTTC.

The chain is built from TRBV28 and TRBJ2-7; 7 bases are a match to TRBD2. Per germline, CDR1 MDHEN and CDR2 SYDVKM. The CDR3 is 14 residues long. Trimming removed 3 bases from V and 6 bases from J; junction bases left unmatched: 8. CDR3 protein: CASSFGAGIREQYF. The CDR3 nucleotides are TGTGCCAGCAGTTTCGGAGCGGGGATCCGCGAGCAGTACTTC. Full variable domain (remainder filled in from reference TRBV28 and TRBJ2-7): DVKVTQSSRYLVKRTGEKVFLECVQDMDHENMFWYRQDPGLGLRLIYFSYDVKMKEKGDIPEGYSVSREKKERFSLILESASTNQTSMYLCASSFGAGIREQYFGPGTRLTVT.

The rearrangement uses TRBV5-8 and TRBJ1-1, with no clear D. Germline CDR1 and CDR2: SGHTS and YDEGEE. V dropped 0 bases and J dropped 4 bases, with 7 bases sitting between them. The CDR3 consists of 13 residues. The CDR3: CASSLVRATEAFF. DNA of the CDR3: TGTGCCAGCAGCTTGGTGAGGGCCACTGAAGCTTTCTTT.